This T cell receptor beta chain was documented in a study of blood T cell repertoires in COVID-19. Whole-study context: Spain, Italy and the United States supplied samples that represented acute and convalescent COVID-19. PBMCs, B-cell-depleted T cells, or T cells were the source of the cDNA or gDNA that made up the material.

The germline V and J ends were trimmed by 1 base and 4 bases, with 7 bases remaining between them. The CDR3 has 13 amino acids. The V gene's germline CDR1 is SGHTA and CDR2 FQGNSA. Per the study methods: Scientists estimated how many nucleated cells there were by amplifying reference gene primers. Profiling relied on immunoSEQ multiplex PCR, and the TCRdb table lists in-frame clones only, not all of them. The DNA was the basis for D and trimming; V, J and clone size are from that table. The sample includes 200,000 to 250,000 clones, approximately 81% of them seen just once. The genes are TRBV7-2 and TRBJ1-1; the D gene is possibly TRBD1 (5 bases). This receptor was taken from a woman aged 80 or older with acute or convalescent COVID-19. The source material was peripheral blood. The DNA of the CDR3 is TGTGCCAGCAGCTTAGGTGGGGCCACTGAAGCTTTCTTT. Translating gives CASSLGGATEAFF.